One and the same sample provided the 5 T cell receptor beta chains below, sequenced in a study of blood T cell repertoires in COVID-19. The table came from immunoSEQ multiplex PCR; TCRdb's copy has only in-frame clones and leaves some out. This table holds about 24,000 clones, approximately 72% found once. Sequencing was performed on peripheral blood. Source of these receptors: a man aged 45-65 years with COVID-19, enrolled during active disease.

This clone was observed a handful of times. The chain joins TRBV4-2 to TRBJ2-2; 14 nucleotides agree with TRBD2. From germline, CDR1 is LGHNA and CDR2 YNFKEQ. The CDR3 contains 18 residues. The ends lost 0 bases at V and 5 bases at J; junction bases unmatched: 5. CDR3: CASSQETSGGAWTGELFF. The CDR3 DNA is TGTGCCAGCAGCCAAGAGACTAGCGGGGGGGCTTGGACCGGGGAGCTGTTTTTT.

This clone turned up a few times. Here the CDR3 DNA reads TGTGCCAGCAGTTCAAGAGCGAACACCGGGGAGCTGTTTTTT. Protein: CASSSRANTGELFF. V is TRBV6-6 and J is TRBJ2-2; D is uncertain. Trimming left V 4 bases short and J 0 bases short, with 6 bases between. This CDR3 is 14 amino acids long. CDR1 and CDR2 (germline): MNHNY, SVGAGI (reference sequence).

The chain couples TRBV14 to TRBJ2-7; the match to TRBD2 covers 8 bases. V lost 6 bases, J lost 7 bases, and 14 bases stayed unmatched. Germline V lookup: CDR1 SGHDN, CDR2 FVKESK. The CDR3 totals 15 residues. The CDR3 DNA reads TGTGCCAGCAGTCCAGCTCTGGACGGGGGGGGTGAGCAGTACTTC. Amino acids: CASSPALDGGGEQYF.

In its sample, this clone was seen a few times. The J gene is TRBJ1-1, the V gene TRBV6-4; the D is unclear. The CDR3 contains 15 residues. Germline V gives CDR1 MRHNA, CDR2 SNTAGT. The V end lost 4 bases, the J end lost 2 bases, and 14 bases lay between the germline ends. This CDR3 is CASSVRGYSNTEAFF. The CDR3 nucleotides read TGTGCCAGCAGTGTCCGTGGTTATAGTAACACTGAAGCTTTCTTT.

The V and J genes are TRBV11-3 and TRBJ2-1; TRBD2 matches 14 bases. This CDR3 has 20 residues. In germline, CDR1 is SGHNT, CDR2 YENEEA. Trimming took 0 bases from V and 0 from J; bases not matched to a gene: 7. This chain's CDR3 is CASSLEGLAGVLSSYNEQFF. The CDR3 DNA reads TGTGCCAGCAGCTTAGAGGGACTAGCGGGAGTTCTCAGCTCCTACAATGAGCAGTTCTTC.